This T cell receptor beta chain was obtained from a study of OX40 agonist ivuxolimab in advanced cancers. Profiled with immunoSEQ multiplex PCR; TCRdb holds only in-frame clones, not every one. The sample lists under 95,000 clones, around 88% seen once, with roughly 1.5% in the top ten. The CDR3 loop spans 13 amino acids. The germline V and J ends were trimmed by 2 bases and 7 bases, with 9 bases remaining between them. Per the germline V gene, CDR1 is SGHTA and CDR2 is FQGNSA. This clonotype originated in an adult with an advanced solid tumor such as melanoma, head and neck, liver or kidney cancer. The source was CD4+ or CD8+ T cells sorted from blood, collected in a trial of the OX40 agonist ivuxolimab. V and J are TRBV7-2 and TRBJ1-5; D unresolved. CDR3 sequence reads: CASSLRGSQPQHF. The CDR3 DNA reads as TGTGCCAGCAGCTTAAGAGGGAGCCAGCCCCAGCATTTT.